Below, 5 T cell receptor beta chains from the same sample are listed, as sequenced in a study of beta chain features in type 1 diabetes. Study-level findings and limits: When Type 1 diabetes patients were examined, their TCRB CDR3s proved moderately but significantly shorter in all four CD4+ subsets.

For these TCRs, the target antigens are not known. What was sequenced were expressed TCRB transcripts, since all of the isolated RNA had been reverse transcribed. Data came from immunoSEQ multiplex PCR; TCRdb stores just in-frame clones and leaves some out. The repertoire holds hundreds of thousands of clones, with 11% to 15% as singletons. The sample comprised naive CD4+ T cells from blood. Receptors were obtained from a man in his late teens or twenties with type 1 diabetes.

The chain uses TRBV27 and TRBJ2-4; maybe TRBD2 (6 bases). Germline V gene data show CDR1 as MNHEY and CDR2 as SMNVEV (reference sequence). V was clipped by 5 bases and J by 6 bases, with 17 bases between them. The CDR3 has 15 residues. The CDR3 sequence is CASSPLRREVNIQYF. CDR3 DNA: TGTGCCAGCAGTCCCCTCAGGAGGGAAGTAAACATTCAGTACTTC.

The V call is TRBV5-1, the J call TRBJ2-5; TRBD2 matches at 7 bases. J gave up 1 base and V 0 bases, and 3 bases lay outside the gene matches. The CDR3 consists of 15 residues. The germline V gene encodes CDR1 SGHRS and CDR2 YFSETQ. This CDR3 is CASSLVLAGQETQYF. CDR3 DNA sequence: TGCGCCAGCAGCTTGGTGTTAGCGGGCCAAGAGACCCAGTACTTC.

A few counts support this clone. This rearrangement joins TRBV29-1 to TRBJ2-7, with D possibly TRBD1 on 6 matching bases. The CDR3 is 10 residues long. The V gene lost 6 bases and the J gene lost 7 bases, with 10 bases spanning the gap. The germline gives CDR1 SQVTM, CDR2 ANQGSEA. The CDR3: CSVGTGEQYF. Written as DNA, the CDR3 is TGCAGCGTAGGAACAGGGGAGCAGTACTTC.

This chain links TRBV7-2 with TRBJ1-2; D gene ambiguous. The germline CDR1 and CDR2 sequences are SGHTA and FQGNSA. V was trimmed by 2 bases and J by 8 bases, leaving 12 bases between them. The CDR3 is 13 amino acids. The DNA for the CDR3 is TGTGCCAGCAGCTTAAGCAGCCTCCAAGGCTACACCTTC. This encodes CASSLSSLQGYTF.

The chain uses TRBV19 and TRBJ2-1, with 7 bases identical to TRBD1. The CDR3 runs to 14 residues. From germline, CDR1 is LNHDA and CDR2 SQIVND (reference sequence). The ends lost 6 bases at V and 4 bases at J; junction bases unmatched: 6. In DNA, the CDR3 is TGTGCCAGTAGGGGGACAGTTCAATACAATGAGCAGTTCTTC. It is translated as CASRGTVQYNEQFF.